Following are 8 T cell receptor beta chains from one sample sequenced in a study of T cells expressing NK-cell markers. TCRdb re-called the 5' RACE reads and catalogs CDR3 proteins one per entry, DNA excluded. Reported are some 440,000 distinct CDR3 sequences; the ten largest clones contain almost 1.5%. Sequenced input: blood T cells: a sorted CD56 or NKG2C T cell subset, CD4+ or CD8+ T cells, or bulk PBMC T cells (not recorded which). The receptors derive from a woman in her forties or fifties in good health.

This chain links TRBV5-1 with TRBJ2-7; the D gene TCRdb calls, TRBD1, cannot be checked with no DNA. Looked up from germline, CDR1 is SGHRS and CDR2 is YFSETQ. The CDR3 runs 15 residues. CDR3 residues: CASSFSGQPVYEQYF. Supplemented by reference TRBV5-1 and TRBJ2-7, the full variable domain reads KAGVTQTPRYLIKTRGQQVTLSCSPISGHRSVSWYQQTPGQGLQFLFEYFSETQRNKGNFPGRFSGRQFSNSRSEMNVSTLELGDSALYLCASSFSGQPVYEQYFGPGTRLTVT.

This chain connects TRBV12-3 or TRBV12-4 to TRBJ2-3; TCRdb proposes TRBD1, but this gene call is untestable without DNA. This CDR3 has 14 residues. CDR3 in amino acids: CASRTATGTDTQYF.

J is TRBJ2-2 and V is TRBV5-1. CDR1 is SGHRS and CDR2 is YFSETQ in the germline V gene. This CDR3 has 15 amino acids. CDR3 sequence: CASSLRQDRGGELFF. Full variable domain (missing parts from reference TRBV5-1 and TRBJ2-2): KAGVTQTPRYLIKTRGQQVTLSCSPISGHRSVSWYQQTPGQGLQFLFEYFSETQRNKGNFPGRFSGRQFSNSRSEMNVSTLELGDSALYLCASSLRQDRGGELFFGEGSRLTVL.

The chain carries TRBV7-8 and TRBJ1-2; the TCRdb D gene call, TRBD1, has no DNA to confirm it. Germline CDR1 is SGHVS and CDR2 is FQNEAQ. The CDR3 covers 16 residues. The CDR3: CASSLEGQGKGYGYTF.

The V gene is TRBV11-2, the J gene TRBJ2-1; TCRdb's assignment of TRBD1 cannot be checked, as there is no DNA. The germline gives CDR1 SGHAT, CDR2 FQNNGV. The CDR3 is 15 residues long. The CDR3 sequence is CASSKLGQTYNEQFF.

The V call is TRBV20-1, the J call TRBJ2-4; TCRdb gives TRBD1 as the D gene, but with no DNA this cannot be confirmed. The CDR3 runs 14 residues. CDR1 is DFQATT and CDR2 is SNEGSKA in the germline V gene (reference sequence). The CDR3 sequence: CSASRGTGGDIQYF.

The chain has TRBV6-6 and TRBJ2-1; the TRBD2 assignment by TCRdb is unverifiable without DNA. From germline, CDR1 is MNHNY and CDR2 SVGAGI (reference sequence). The CDR3 consists of 19 residues. The CDR3: CASNSRGTSGGRSYNEQFF.

The V call is TRBV11-2, the J call TRBJ2-5; TCRdb's D call, TRBD2, is unchecked because there is no DNA. This CDR3 has 14 residues. From germline, CDR1 is SGHAT and CDR2 FQNNGV. CDR3 protein: CASSSGTASRTQYF.